The source of this T cell receptor (beta chain) is a study of blood T cells in healthy people across ages. The use of a sample-barcoded 5' primer and a J-beta primer mix characterized a second PCR of roughly 6 to 11 cycles. TCRdb recomputed calls from the 5' RACE reads with MiXCR, one row per CDR3 protein. This sample yields roughly 560,000 distinct CDR3 sequences, of which around 24% are seen a single time; 8.7% belongs to the top ten. The data also belong to a second study, concerning T cells of mothers and their children.

The sequencing sample was made of blood. This TCR was sampled from a boy aged 5-17 years in good health.

CDR3 region: CASSLGGGVSSYEQYF. As DNA, the CDR3 is TGTGCCAGCAGCTTAGGGGGCGGGGTTAGCTCCTACGAGCAGTACTTC. The chain employs TRBV7-6 and TRBJ2-7; the D gene is possibly TRBD2 (6 bases). Deletions cut 1 base from V and 0 bases from J, with 13 bases between. CDR1 and CDR2 (germline): SGHVS, FNYEAQ. This CDR3 region has 16 residues.